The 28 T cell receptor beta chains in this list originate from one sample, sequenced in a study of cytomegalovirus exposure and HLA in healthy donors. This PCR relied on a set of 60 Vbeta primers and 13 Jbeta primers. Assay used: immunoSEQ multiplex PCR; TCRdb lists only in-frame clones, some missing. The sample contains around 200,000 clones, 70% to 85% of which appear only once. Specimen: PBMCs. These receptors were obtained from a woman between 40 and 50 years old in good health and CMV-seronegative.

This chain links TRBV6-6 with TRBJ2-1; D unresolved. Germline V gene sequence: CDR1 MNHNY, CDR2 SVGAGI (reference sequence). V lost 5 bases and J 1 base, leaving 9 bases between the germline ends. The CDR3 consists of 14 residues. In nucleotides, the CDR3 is TGTGCCAGCAGTGGCGGCGCTTCCTACAATGAGCAGTTCTTC. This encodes CASSGGASYNEQFF.

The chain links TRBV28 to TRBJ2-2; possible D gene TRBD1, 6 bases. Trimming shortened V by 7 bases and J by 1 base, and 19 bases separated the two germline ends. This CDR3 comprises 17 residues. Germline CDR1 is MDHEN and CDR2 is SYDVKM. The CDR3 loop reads CASTNRLGGRNTGELFF. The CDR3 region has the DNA TGTGCCAGCACCAACCGGCTTGGGGGCCGGAACACCGGGGAGCTGTTTTTT.

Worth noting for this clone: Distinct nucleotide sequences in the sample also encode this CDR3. The CDR3 coding sequence is TGTGCCAGCAGCCGTGACAGGGGTCGAAATCAGCCCCAGCATTTT. Translating it yields CASSRDRGRNQPQHF. The genes are TRBV7-6 and TRBJ1-5; 8 bases line up with TRBD1. The CDR3 runs to 15 residues. V was clipped by 5 bases and J by 4 bases; unmatched bases: 7. The germline CDR1 and CDR2 sequences are SGHVS and FNYEAQ.

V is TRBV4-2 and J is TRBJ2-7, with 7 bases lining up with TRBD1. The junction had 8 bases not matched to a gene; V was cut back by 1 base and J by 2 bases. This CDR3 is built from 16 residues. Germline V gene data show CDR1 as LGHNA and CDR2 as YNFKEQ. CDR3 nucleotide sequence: TGTGCCAGCAGCCAAGGAGGACAGGCCGCGACCTACGAGCAGTACTTC. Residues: CASSQGGQAATYEQYF.

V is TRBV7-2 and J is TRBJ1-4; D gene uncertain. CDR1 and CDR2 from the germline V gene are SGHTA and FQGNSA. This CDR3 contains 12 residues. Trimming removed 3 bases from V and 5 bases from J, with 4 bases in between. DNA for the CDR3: TGTGCCAGCAGCTTCCTCAATGAAAAACTGTTTTTT. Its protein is CASSFLNEKLFF.

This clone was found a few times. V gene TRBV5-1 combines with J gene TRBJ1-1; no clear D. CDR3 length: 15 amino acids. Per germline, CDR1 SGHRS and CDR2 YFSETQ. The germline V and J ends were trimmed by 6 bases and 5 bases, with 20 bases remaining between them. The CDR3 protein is CASNAGGRGMTEAFF. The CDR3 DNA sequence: TGCGCCAGCAATGCGGGCGGGAGAGGGATGACTGAAGCTTTCTTT.

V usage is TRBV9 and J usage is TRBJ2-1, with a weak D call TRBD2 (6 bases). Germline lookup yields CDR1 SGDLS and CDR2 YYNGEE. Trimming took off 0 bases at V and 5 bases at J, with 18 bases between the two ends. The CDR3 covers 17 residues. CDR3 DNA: TGTGCCAGCAGCGTAGACCCAGGGAGTGGGGGGAACAATGAGCAGTTCTTC. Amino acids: CASSVDPGSGGNNEQFF. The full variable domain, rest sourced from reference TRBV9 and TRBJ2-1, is DSGVTQTPKHLITATGQRVTLRCSPRSGDLSVYWYQQSLDQGLQFLIQYYNGEERAKGNILERFSAQQFPDLHSELNLSSLELGDSALYFCASSVDPGSGGNNEQFFGPGTRLTVL.

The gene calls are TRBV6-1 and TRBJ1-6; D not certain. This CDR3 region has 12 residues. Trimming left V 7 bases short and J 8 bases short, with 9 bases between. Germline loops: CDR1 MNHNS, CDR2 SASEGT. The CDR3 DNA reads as TGTGCCAGCACGAGCAACTATTCACCCCTCCACTTT. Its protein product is CASTSNYSPLHF.

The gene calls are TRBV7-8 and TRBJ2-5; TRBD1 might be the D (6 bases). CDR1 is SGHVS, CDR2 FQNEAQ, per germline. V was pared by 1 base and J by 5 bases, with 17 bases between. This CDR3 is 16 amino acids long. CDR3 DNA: TGTGCCAGCAGCTTAGACGGTCGAGCAAGGGGGGAGACCCAGTACTTC. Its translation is CASSLDGRARGETQYF.

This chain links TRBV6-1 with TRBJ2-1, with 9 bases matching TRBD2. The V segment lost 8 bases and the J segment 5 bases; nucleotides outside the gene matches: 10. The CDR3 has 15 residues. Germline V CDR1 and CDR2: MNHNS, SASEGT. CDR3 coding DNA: TGTGCCAGCCGGAAACCGGGACTAGCTGACAATGAGCAGTTCTTC. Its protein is CASRKPGLADNEQFF.

CDR3 DNA sequence: TGTGCCAGCAGCTTATTTAGGGGGCCTACCTACGAGCAGTACTTC. Translated, it gives CASSLFRGPTYEQYF. The rearrangement joins TRBV7-6 to TRBJ2-5, with 7 bases matching TRBD1. The last part of the DNA fits TRBJ2-7 better; the J call may be wrong. The CDR3 is 15 residues long. Germline-derived CDR1 and CDR2 are SGHVS and FNYEAQ.

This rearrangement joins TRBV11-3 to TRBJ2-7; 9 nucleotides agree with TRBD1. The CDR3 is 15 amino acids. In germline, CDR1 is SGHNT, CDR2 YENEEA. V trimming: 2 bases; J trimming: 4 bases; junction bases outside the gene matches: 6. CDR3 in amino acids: CASSLLGQGQYEQYF. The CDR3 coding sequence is TGTGCCAGCAGCTTACTAGGACAGGGGCAATACGAGCAGTACTTC.

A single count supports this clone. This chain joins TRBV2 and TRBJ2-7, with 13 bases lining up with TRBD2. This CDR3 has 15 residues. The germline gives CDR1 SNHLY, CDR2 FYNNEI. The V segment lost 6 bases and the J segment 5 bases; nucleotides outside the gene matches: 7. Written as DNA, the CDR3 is TGTGCCAGCAGGATGACTAGCGGGGGGCGCGACGAGCAGTACTTC. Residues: CASRMTSGGRDEQYF.

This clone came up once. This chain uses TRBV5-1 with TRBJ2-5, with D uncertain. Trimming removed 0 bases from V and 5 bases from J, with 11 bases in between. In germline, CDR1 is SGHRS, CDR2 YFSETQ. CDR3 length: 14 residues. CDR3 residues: CASSLDPLRETQYF. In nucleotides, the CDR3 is TGCGCCAGCAGCTTGGACCCGCTACGTGAGACCCAGTACTTC.

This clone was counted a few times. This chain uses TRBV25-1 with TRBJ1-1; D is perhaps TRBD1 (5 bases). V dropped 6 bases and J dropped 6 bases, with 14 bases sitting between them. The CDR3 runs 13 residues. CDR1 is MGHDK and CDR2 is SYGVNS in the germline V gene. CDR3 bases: TGTGCCAGCAGGTGGGGGGGGTTGGCTGAAGCTTTCTTT. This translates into CASRWGGLAEAFF.

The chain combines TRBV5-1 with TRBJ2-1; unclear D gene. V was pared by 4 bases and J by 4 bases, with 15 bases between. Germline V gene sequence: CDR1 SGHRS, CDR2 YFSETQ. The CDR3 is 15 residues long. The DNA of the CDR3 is TGCGCCAGCAGCCGAGAAAGCCCCCCGTACAATGAGCAGTTCTTC. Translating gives CASSRESPPYNEQFF. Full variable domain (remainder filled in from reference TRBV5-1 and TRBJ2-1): KAGVTQTPRYLIKTRGQQVTLSCSPISGHRSVSWYQQTPGQGLQFLFEYFSETQRNKGNFPGRFSGRQFSNSRSEMNVSTLELGDSALYLCASSRESPPYNEQFFGPGTRLTVL.

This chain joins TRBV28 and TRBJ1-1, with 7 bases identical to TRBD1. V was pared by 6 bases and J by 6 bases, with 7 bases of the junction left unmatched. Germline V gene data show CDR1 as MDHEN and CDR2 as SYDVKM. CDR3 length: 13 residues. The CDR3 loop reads CASSLPGQPEAFF. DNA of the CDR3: TGTGCCAGCAGCCTCCCGGGACAGCCTGAAGCTTTCTTT.

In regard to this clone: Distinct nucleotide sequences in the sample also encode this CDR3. The CDR3: CASSLGQGNSPLHF. As DNA, the CDR3 is TGCGCCAGCAGCTTGGGACAGGGTAATTCACCCCTCCACTTT. This chain connects TRBV5-1 to TRBJ1-6; 7 positions match TRBD1. The germline CDR1 and CDR2 sequences are SGHRS and YFSETQ. The CDR3 extends over 14 amino acids. V lost 0 bases to trimming and J lost 6 bases; unmatched junction nucleotides: 0.

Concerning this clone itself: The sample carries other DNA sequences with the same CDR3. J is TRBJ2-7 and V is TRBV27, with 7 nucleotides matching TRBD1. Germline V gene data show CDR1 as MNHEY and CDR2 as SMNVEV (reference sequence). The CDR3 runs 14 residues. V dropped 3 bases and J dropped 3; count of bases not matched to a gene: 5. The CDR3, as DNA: TGTGCCAGCAGTTTCGGCACAGGGGACTACGAGCAGTACTTC. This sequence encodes CASSFGTGDYEQYF.

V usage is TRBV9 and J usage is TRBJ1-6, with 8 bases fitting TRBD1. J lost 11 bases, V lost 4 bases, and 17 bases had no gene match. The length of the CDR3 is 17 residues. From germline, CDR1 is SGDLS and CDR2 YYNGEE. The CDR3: CASSQMDRAPVGAPLHF. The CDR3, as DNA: TGTGCCAGCAGCCAAATGGACAGGGCGCCAGTTGGGGCACCCCTCCACTTT.

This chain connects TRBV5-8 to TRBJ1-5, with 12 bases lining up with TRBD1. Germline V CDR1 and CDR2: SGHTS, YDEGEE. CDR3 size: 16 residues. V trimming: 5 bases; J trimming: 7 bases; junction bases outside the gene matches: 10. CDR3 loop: CASRATGTGGRQPQHF. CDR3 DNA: TGTGCCAGCAGAGCAACCGGGACAGGGGGCAGGCAGCCCCAGCATTTT.

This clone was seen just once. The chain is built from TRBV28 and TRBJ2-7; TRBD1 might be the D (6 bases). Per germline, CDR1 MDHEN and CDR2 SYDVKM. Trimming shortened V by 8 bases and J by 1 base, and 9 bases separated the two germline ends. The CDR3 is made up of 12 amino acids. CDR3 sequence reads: CASGRGSYEQYF. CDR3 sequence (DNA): TGTGCCAGCGGCAGGGGATCCTACGAGCAGTACTTC.

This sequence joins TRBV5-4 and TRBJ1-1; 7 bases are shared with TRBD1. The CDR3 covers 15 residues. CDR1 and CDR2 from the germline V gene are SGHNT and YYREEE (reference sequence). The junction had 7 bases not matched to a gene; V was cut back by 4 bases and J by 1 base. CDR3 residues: CASSKGGTKNTEAFF. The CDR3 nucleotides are TGTGCCAGCAGCAAAGGGGGCACAAAGAACACTGAAGCTTTCTTT.

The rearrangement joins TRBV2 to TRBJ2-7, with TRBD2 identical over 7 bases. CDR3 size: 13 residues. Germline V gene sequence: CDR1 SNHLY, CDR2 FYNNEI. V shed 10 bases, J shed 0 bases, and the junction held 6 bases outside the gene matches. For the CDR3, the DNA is TGTGCCAACGGGGGGAGGACCTCCTACGAGCAGTACTTC. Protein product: CANGGRTSYEQYF.

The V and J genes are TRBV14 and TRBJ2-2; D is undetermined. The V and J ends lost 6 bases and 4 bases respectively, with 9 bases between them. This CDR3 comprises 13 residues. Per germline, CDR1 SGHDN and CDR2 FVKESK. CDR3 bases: TGTGCCAGCAGTCTTATATCCACCGGGGAGCTGTTTTTT. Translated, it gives CASSLISTGELFF.

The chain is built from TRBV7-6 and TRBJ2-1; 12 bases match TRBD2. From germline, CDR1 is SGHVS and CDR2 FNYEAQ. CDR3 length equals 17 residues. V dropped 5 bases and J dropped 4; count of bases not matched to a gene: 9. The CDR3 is CASSQTSGGPFYNEQFF. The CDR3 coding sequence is TGTGCCAGCAGCCAAACTAGCGGGGGGCCATTTTACAATGAGCAGTTCTTC.

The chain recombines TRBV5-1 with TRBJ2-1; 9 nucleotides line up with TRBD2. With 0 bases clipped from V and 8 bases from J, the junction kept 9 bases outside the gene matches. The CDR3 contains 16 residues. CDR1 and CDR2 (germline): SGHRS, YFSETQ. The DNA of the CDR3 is TGCGCCAGCAGCTTGGCGGTAGCGGGGGCTTACGATGAGCAGTTCTTC. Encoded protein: CASSLAVAGAYDEQFF.

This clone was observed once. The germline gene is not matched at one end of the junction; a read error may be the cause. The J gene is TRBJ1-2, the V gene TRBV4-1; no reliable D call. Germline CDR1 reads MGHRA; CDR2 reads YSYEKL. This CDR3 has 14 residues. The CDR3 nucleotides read TGCGTCAGCAGCCAAGTAGAGGGTGGTAGTGGCTACACCTTC. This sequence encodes CVSSQVEGGSGYTF.